The next 13 T cell receptor beta chains were all read from a single sample in a study of blood T cell repertoires in COVID-19. Sequenced by immunoSEQ multiplex PCR; TCRdb stores in-frame clones only, minus some. Of some 260,000 clones in the sample, 82% were seen once. Sequenced material: peripheral blood. These receptors were collected from a woman older than 75 with active or convalescent COVID-19.

The genes are TRBV3-1 (or the pseudogene TRBV3-2) and TRBJ2-3, with 12 positions matching TRBD2. CDR1 is LGHDT and CDR2 is YNNKEL in the germline V gene (reference sequence). The CDR3 spans 14 residues. Unmatched junction bases numbered 0, after V lost 3 bases and J lost 5 bases. CDR3: CASSQGLAGDTQYF. CDR3 coding DNA: TGTGCCAGCAGCCAGGGACTAGCGGGAGATACGCAGTATTTT.

The chain has TRBV9 and TRBJ2-3; 7 bases are shared with TRBD1. The CDR3 totals 16 residues. The J segment lost 4 bases and the V segment lost 2 bases, leaving 10 bases of the junction unmatched. In germline, CDR1 is SGDLS, CDR2 YYNGEE. The CDR3 bases are TGTGCCAGCAGCGTCCACGGGACAGAATATGCAGATACGCAGTATTTT. Its translation: CASSVHGTEYADTQYF.

The chain recombines TRBV6-1 with TRBJ2-1; weak D call: TRBD1 (6 bases). The CDR3 is made up of 14 amino acids. V was pared by 2 bases and J by 5 bases, with 10 bases between. CDR1 is MNHNS, CDR2 SASEGT, per germline. The CDR3 DNA reads TGTGCCAGCAGTGAAAGGGCAGGGGACAATGAGCAGTTCTTC. It specifies CASSERAGDNEQFF.

In nucleotides, the CDR3 is TGTGCCATCTCGACAGCAGCTAACTATGGCTACACCTTC. Protein product: CAISTAANYGYTF. V is TRBV10-3 and J is TRBJ1-2, with a possible D match to TRBD1 (5 bases). The CDR3 has 13 amino acids. CDR1 is ENHRY, CDR2 SYGVKD, per germline. Trimming shortened V by 8 bases and J by 0 bases, and 10 bases separated the two germline ends.

The CDR3 spells CASSHLGAYNEQFF. The DNA for the CDR3 is TGTGCCAGCAGCCATTTAGGAGCCTACAATGAGCAGTTCTTC. The chain is built from TRBV4-2 and TRBJ2-1; D is unresolved. Trimming took 3 bases from V and 2 from J, leaving 8 bases between them. Germline V gene sequence: CDR1 LGHNA, CDR2 YNFKEQ. The CDR3 has 14 amino acids.

This clone appeared once. The chain links TRBV15 to TRBJ2-7, with D perhaps matching TRBD1 (6 bases). The V end lost 3 bases, the J end lost 2 bases, and 20 bases lay between the germline ends. This CDR3 contains 17 residues. Germline CDR1 and CDR2: LNHNV and YYDKDF (reference sequence). The CDR3 DNA follows: TGTGCCACCAGCAGGCACAGGGCGCGTCGATCTACCTACGAGCAGTACTTC. Encoded protein: CATSRHRARRSTYEQYF.

The CDR3 is CASSLVRGGEQFF. The CDR3 DNA is TGTGCCAGCAGCTTGGTCAGGGGTGGTGAGCAGTTCTTC. V and J are TRBV5-6 and TRBJ2-1; tentative D call: TRBD1 (6 bases). The CDR3 has 13 residues. Germline assignment: CDR1 SGHDT and CDR2 YYEEEE. V dropped 0 bases and J dropped 9 bases, with 10 bases sitting between them.

This chain links TRBV29-1 with TRBJ1-1, with 9 bases lining up with TRBD1. The V gene's germline CDR1 is SQVTM and CDR2 ANQGSEA. With V trimmed by 7 bases and J by 3 bases, 3 bases remained unmatched. CDR3 length: 12 residues. The CDR3 DNA is TGCAGCGGTAGACAGGGGGACACTGAAGCTTTCTTT. Protein: CSGRQGDTEAFF.

V is TRBV11-2 and J is TRBJ1-6, with a possible D match to TRBD1 (6 bases). CDR1 and CDR2 from the germline V gene are SGHAT and FQNNGV. CDR3 length equals 15 residues. The V gene lost 1 base and the J gene lost 8 bases, with 12 bases spanning the gap. The CDR3 here is CASSLVDRSYSPLHF. CDR3 bases: TGTGCCAGCAGCTTAGTAGACAGGAGCTATTCACCCCTCCACTTT.

The sample holds many counts of this clone. The genes are TRBV5-1 and TRBJ1-6; D perhaps matches TRBD1 (6 bases). Per germline, CDR1 SGHRS and CDR2 YFSETQ. The CDR3 loop spans 16 amino acids. V was pared by 4 bases and J by 0 bases, with 11 bases between. As DNA, the CDR3 is TGCGCCAGCAGCGCAGCGGACAGCTCCTATAATTCACCCCTCCACTTT. Amino acids: CASSAADSSYNSPLHF. The variable domain in full, completed from reference TRBV5-1 and TRBJ1-6, reads KAGVTQTPRYLIKTRGQQVTLSCSPISGHRSVSWYQQTPGQGLQFLFEYFSETQRNKGNFPGRFSGRQFSNSRSEMNVSTLELGDSALYLCASSAADSSYNSPLHFGNGTRLTVT.

This rearrangement joins TRBV24-1 to TRBJ2-1, with a tentative D call TRBD1 (6 bases). Germline loops: CDR1 KGHDR, CDR2 SFDVKD. The CDR3 sequence is 18 residues long. V dropped 2 bases and J dropped 4 bases, with 20 bases sitting between them. The CDR3 is CATSDSRGRGLPYNEQFF. The DNA for the CDR3 is TGTGCCACCAGTGATTCTCGGGGCAGGGGATTACCGTACAATGAGCAGTTCTTC.

V gene TRBV5-4 combines with J gene TRBJ2-3, with 7 bases that match TRBD2. Germline V gene data show CDR1 as SGHNT and CDR2 as YYREEE (reference sequence). This CDR3 region has 14 residues. The V gene end was trimmed by 3 bases and the J gene end by 4 bases; junction bases not matched to a gene: 5. The CDR3 bases are TGTGCCAGCAGCTGGGGGGGTTCAGCAGATACGCAGTATTTT. Its protein is CASSWGGSADTQYF.

The V and J genes are TRBV5-1 and TRBJ2-7; 8 bases are shared with TRBD2. After removal of 0 bases from V and 4 bases from J, the junction contained 6 bases not matched to a gene. Germline V gives CDR1 SGHRS, CDR2 YFSETQ. CDR3 size: 15 residues. CDR3 amino acids: CASSLAGAGVYEQYF. The CDR3 DNA is TGCGCCAGCAGCTTGGCGGGAGCGGGAGTATACGAGCAGTACTTC.